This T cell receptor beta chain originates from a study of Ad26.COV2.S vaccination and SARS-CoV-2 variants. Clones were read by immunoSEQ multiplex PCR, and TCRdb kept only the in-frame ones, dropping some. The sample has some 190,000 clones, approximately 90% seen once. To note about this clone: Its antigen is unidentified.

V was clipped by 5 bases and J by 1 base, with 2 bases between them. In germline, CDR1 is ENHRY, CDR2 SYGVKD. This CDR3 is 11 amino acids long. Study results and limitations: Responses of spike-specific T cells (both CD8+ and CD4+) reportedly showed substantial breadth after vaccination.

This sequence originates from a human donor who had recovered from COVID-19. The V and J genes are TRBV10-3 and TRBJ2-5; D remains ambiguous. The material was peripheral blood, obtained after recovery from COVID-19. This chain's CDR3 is CAISSQETQYF. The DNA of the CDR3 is TGTGCCATCAGTAGCCAAGAGACCCAGTACTTC.